This T cell receptor (beta chain) emerged from a study of PD-1 blockade in classical Hodgkin lymphoma. Overall study: Each patient was given nivolumab 3 mg/kg through a vein every 2 weeks.

V lost 0 bases to trimming and J lost 3 bases, with 5 bases between them. CDR1 SEHNR and CDR2 FQNEAQ come from the germline V gene (reference sequence). The CDR3 runs 14 residues. Time point reported: cycle 4 day 1 (C4D1), after about 6 weeks of nivolumab. Exposure to brentuximab vedotin varied, and each patient had relapsed following autologous stem cell transplantation. Turning to this clone: Its antigen remains unknown.

Produced via immunoSEQ multiplex PCR; TCRdb's table is partial and in-frame only. The sample contains 100,000 or so clones, roughly 87% of which appear only once. Findings and caveats of the study: TCR diversity in CD4+, not CD8+, cells rose significantly by C4D1. For complete responders, baseline diversity was comparable to that of newly diagnosed patients. According to reports, newly diagnosed patients had lower baseline TCR diversity than healthy donors, and relapsed/refractory patients had lower baseline TCR diversity still.

The V and J genes are TRBV7-9 and TRBJ2-2, with no clear D. The source was peripheral blood mononuclear cells (PBMCs), collected before the fourth cycle of nivolumab. This clonotype originated in a human donor with classical Hodgkin lymphoma. The CDR3 here is CASSLASYTGELFF. CDR3 nucleotide sequence: TGTGCCAGCAGCTTAGCCAGCTACACCGGGGAGCTGTTTTTT.